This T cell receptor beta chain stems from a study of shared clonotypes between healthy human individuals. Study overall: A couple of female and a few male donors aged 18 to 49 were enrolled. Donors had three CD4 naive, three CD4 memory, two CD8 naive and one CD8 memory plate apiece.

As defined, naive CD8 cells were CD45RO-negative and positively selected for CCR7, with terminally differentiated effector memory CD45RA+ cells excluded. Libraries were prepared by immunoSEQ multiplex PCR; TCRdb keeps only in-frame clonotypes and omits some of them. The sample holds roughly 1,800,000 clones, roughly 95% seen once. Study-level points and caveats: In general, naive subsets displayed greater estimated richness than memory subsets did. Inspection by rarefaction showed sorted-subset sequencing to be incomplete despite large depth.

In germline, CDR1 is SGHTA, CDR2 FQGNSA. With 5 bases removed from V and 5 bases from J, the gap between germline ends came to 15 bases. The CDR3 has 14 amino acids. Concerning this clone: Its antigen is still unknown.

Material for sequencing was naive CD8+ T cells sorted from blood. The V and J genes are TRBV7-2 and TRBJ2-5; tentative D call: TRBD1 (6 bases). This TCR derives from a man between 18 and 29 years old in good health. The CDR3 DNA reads TGTGCCAGCAGCGACCAGGGGCCGGGGGAGACCCAGTACTTC. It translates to CASSDQGPGETQYF.